These 9 T cell receptor beta chains share one sample of origin, sequenced in a study of identical twins. TCRdb re-analysed the 5' RACE reads in MiXCR, keeping a single row per CDR3 protein. The sample carries approximately 1.8 million distinct CDR3 sequences, around 33% recorded once. The source material was cord blood. Receptors originate from a newborn girl in good health.

This clonotype came up many times. The J gene is TRBJ2-7, the V gene TRBV4-2, with D unresolved. V was cut by 0 bases and J by 2 bases, with 11 bases left in between. Germline V gene data show CDR1 as LGHNA and CDR2 as YNFKEQ. This CDR3 has 15 residues. In nucleotides, the CDR3 is TGTGCCAGCAGCCAAGATGGAGACCTCGCCTACGAGCAGTACTTC. Protein sequence: CASSQDGDLAYEQYF.

The rearrangement links TRBV12-3 or TRBV12-4 to TRBJ2-7; 9 bases fit TRBD1. The closer fit of TRBJ2-5 to the DNA end suggests the J call may be wrong. The length of the CDR3 is 15 residues. The CDR3 sequence: CASTLTGGLEETQYF. CDR3 nucleotides: TGTGCCAGCACCTTAACAGGGGGCTTGGAAGAGACCCAGTACTTC.

In nucleotides, the CDR3 is TGTGCCAGCAGTGATCGGGGGGCCTCCTACAATGAGCAGTACTTC. Its protein is CASSDRGASYNEQYF. This chain joins TRBV2 and TRBJ2-5, with D possibly being TRBD2 (7 bases). The CDR3 runs 15 residues. Germline assignment: CDR1 SNHLY and CDR2 FYNNEI. V shed 3 bases and J shed 11 bases, with 22 bases lying between them.

This clonotype has a handful of counts. V usage is TRBV29-1 and J usage is TRBJ2-7; unclear D gene. The CDR3 is made up of 13 amino acids. Trimming stripped 2 bases from V and 0 bases from J, with 8 bases between. Germline V lookup: CDR1 SQVTM, CDR2 ANQGSEA. The DNA for the CDR3 is TGCAGCGTTGAATCGCAGAGCTCCTACGAGCAGTACTTC. As protein: CSVESQSSYEQYF.

This clonotype has just a few counts. The rearrangement uses TRBV3-1 and TRBJ2-1, with D perhaps being TRBD1 or TRBD2 (6 bases each). The V end lost 3 bases, the J end lost 9 bases, and 12 bases lay between the germline ends. This CDR3 spans 13 amino acids. The germline V gene has CDR1 LGHDT and CDR2 YNNKEL (reference sequence). The chain's CDR3 is CASSHFGGGEQFF. CDR3 in DNA: TGTGCCAGCAGCCACTTCGGGGGCGGTGAGCAGTTCTTC.

This chain uses TRBV7-6 with TRBJ2-2; D uncertain. The V end was cut by 1 base, the J end by 4 bases, with 13 bases between. Germline-derived CDR1 and CDR2 are SGHVS and FNYEAQ. The CDR3 is made up of 16 amino acids. Here the CDR3 DNA reads TGTGCCAGCAGCTTAGGGAAAGCGAGGCCCACCGGGGAGCTGTTTTTT. Protein product: CASSLGKARPTGELFF.

This clonotype appeared a few times. The chain couples TRBV20-1 to TRBJ2-7; 15 positions match TRBD2. Germline V gene lookup returns CDR1 DFQATT and CDR2 SNEGSKA (reference sequence). V lost 5 bases to trimming and J lost 0 bases; unmatched junction nucleotides: 5. The CDR3 is made up of 16 amino acids. CDR3 sequence: CSAPGTSGGFSYEQYF. The CDR3 bases are TGCAGTGCTCCCGGGACTAGCGGGGGGTTCTCCTACGAGCAGTACTTC.

The chain employs TRBV4-1 and TRBJ1-1, with 8 bases aligning to TRBD1. With V trimmed by 6 bases and J by 5 bases, 8 bases remained unmatched. This CDR3 contains 14 residues. From germline, CDR1 is MGHRA and CDR2 YSYEKL. The CDR3 DNA follows: TGCGCCAGCAGAAACCAGGGGGCGCGGACTGAAGCTTTCTTT. As protein: CASRNQGARTEAFF.

The chain combines TRBV27 with TRBJ2-1, with TRBD1 matching over 10 bases. Germline-derived CDR1 and CDR2 are MNHEY and SMNVEV (reference sequence). The V segment lost 4 bases and the J segment 5 bases; nucleotides outside the gene matches: 8. CDR3 length: 16 amino acids. DNA of the CDR3: TGTGCCAGCAGTTCCCGTTGGGGACAGGGGCACAATGAGCAGTTCTTC. Amino acid sequence: CASSSRWGQGHNEQFF.